Only a few counts were recorded for the clone carrying this T cell receptor beta chain. Its antigen is as yet unknown. This specimen belongs to a study of sequential checkpoint blockade in melanoma. On the study more broadly: First-line arms were nivolumab then ipilimumab, or the reverse, randomized 1:1. Overall study results and limits: PD-L1 staining and CD8+ counts, not mutational load, tracked tumor T-cell clonality.

Assay used: immunoSEQ multiplex PCR; TCRdb lists only in-frame clones, some missing. The sample lists roughly 5,000 clones; roughly 18% were seen once. Treatment: randomized to nivolumab then ipilimumab (arm A) or the reverse (arm B). Trimming shortened V by 5 bases and J by 5 bases, and 16 bases separated the two germline ends. This CDR3 is 15 amino acids long. Germline assignment: CDR1 SGHNT and CDR2 YENEEA. This receptor was taken from a human donor with melanoma. This sample comprised tumor tissue (inferred from file names), obtained from a patient given nivolumab and ipilimumab in sequence. J is TRBJ2-1 and V is TRBV11-3, with D possibly TRBD1 on 6 matching bases. The CDR3: CASSLRDTRDNEQFF. CDR3 bases: TGTGCCAGCAGCCTCCGGGACACAAGGGACAATGAGCAGTTCTTC.